A single sample gave rise to the 9 T cell receptor beta chains below, sequenced in a study of circulating CD8 cells and anti-PD-1 response in melanoma. The QIAseq Immune Repertoire TCR panel built the libraries from approximately 15 ng of total RNA. TCRdb redid the calling of the reads with MiXCR, one entry per CDR3 protein. The data show 550 to 800 distinct CDR3 sequences, with 7% to 9% seen just once and about 16% held by the top ten. Four subsets defined by PD-1 and/or TIGIT were sorted from live CD3+CD8+TCRalphabeta+ cells. This sample comprised CD8+ T cells from PBMCs, obtained at baseline or after one month of anti-PD-1 therapy (not recorded which). The receptors come from a human donor with melanoma.

This clonotype is deemed large. V and J are TRBV7-6 and TRBJ2-7, with 10 bases matching TRBD1. Unmatched junction bases numbered 4, after V lost 10 bases and J lost 4 bases. CDR1 SGHVS and CDR2 FNYEAQ come from the germline V gene. The CDR3 has 12 amino acids. CDR3 region: CAKRQGAYEQYF. The CDR3 DNA reads TGTGCCAAACGACAGGGGGCTTACGAGCAGTACTTC.

Sample share makes this clonotype large. V and J are TRBV20-1 and TRBJ2-1; D might be TRBD1 or TRBD2, each matching 5 bases. This CDR3 has 13 amino acids. CDR1 is DFQATT and CDR2 is SNEGSKA in the germline V gene (reference sequence). Trimming removed 1 base from V and 5 bases from J, with 9 bases in between. The CDR3 protein is CSARAGDHNEQFF. Written as DNA, the CDR3 is TGCAGTGCTAGAGCCGGGGACCACAATGAGCAGTTCTTC.

This clonotype is large (0.1 to 1%). This chain joins TRBV6-1 and TRBJ2-7, with TRBD2 identical over 9 bases. The germline V gene encodes CDR1 MNHNS and CDR2 SASEGT. The CDR3 covers 14 residues. With V trimmed by 4 bases and J by 3 bases, 4 bases remained unmatched. The CDR3 loop is CASSALAGDYEQYF. The CDR3, as DNA: TGTGCCAGCAGTGCGTTAGCGGGGGACTACGAGCAGTACTTC.

This clonotype is large. The rearrangement uses TRBV20-1 and TRBJ2-1; 12 bases map to TRBD2. Germline-derived CDR1 and CDR2 are DFQATT and SNEGSKA (reference sequence). V was clipped by 1 base and J by 0 bases; unmatched bases: 10. This CDR3 is built from 19 residues. CDR3 residues: CSARVLRLAGASSYNEQFF. CDR3 nucleotide sequence: TGCAGTGCTAGAGTGCTCCGACTAGCGGGGGCGAGCTCCTACAATGAGCAGTTCTTC.

This clonotype has a handful of counts. V usage is TRBV7-2 and J usage is TRBJ2-1; 12 bases are a match to TRBD2. Trimming removed 5 bases from V and 5 bases from J; junction bases left unmatched: 7. CDR3 length: 16 residues. CDR1 is SGHTA and CDR2 is FQGNSA in the germline V gene. The CDR3 is CASSDRTSGVHNEQFF. The CDR3 nucleotides read TGTGCCAGCAGCGACCGGACTAGCGGGGTACACAATGAGCAGTTCTTC.

The genes are TRBV6-6 and TRBJ2-1; a possible D gene is TRBD2 (5 bases). The CDR3 extends over 14 amino acids. CDR1 and CDR2 from the germline V gene are MNHNY and SVGAGI (reference sequence). Between the trimmed V and J ends, which lost 4 bases and 7 bases, there was a span of 14 bases. The CDR3 sequence is CASSSGLKINEQFF. The CDR3 nucleotides read TGTGCCAGCAGTTCAGGACTCAAGATTAATGAGCAGTTCTTC.

This clonotype is medium-sized within its sample. The V call is TRBV27, the J call TRBJ2-3; D perhaps matches TRBD2 (5 bases). Trimming stripped 3 bases from V and 0 bases from J, with 7 bases between. The CDR3 spans 14 residues. CDR1 is MNHEY, CDR2 SMNVEV, per germline (reference sequence). CDR3 in amino acids: CASSFRGSTDTQYF. In DNA, the CDR3 is TGTGCCAGCAGTTTCCGGGGAAGCACAGATACGCAGTATTTT.

This clonotype is large within its sample. This sequence joins TRBV23-1 and TRBJ1-4, with 7 bases fitting TRBD1. TRBV23-1 is annotated as an ORF whose role is uncertain. This CDR3 comprises 21 residues. The trim removed 0 bases at V and 0 bases at J, leaving 16 bases unmatched. The CDR3 nucleotides read TGCGCCAGCAGTCAATCCGTAGAGGCCGACAGGGCGAGATCAACTAATGAAAAACTGTTTTTT. This encodes CASSQSVEADRARSTNEKLFF.

The V gene is TRBV6-6, the J gene TRBJ1-5; D is undetermined. Per germline, CDR1 MNHNY and CDR2 SVGAGI (reference sequence). The CDR3 spans 13 residues. Trimming stripped 6 bases from V and 6 bases from J, with 12 bases between. The CDR3 spells CASSPSPAQPQHF. The CDR3 DNA is TGTGCCAGCAGCCCGTCCCCCGCTCAGCCCCAGCATTTT.